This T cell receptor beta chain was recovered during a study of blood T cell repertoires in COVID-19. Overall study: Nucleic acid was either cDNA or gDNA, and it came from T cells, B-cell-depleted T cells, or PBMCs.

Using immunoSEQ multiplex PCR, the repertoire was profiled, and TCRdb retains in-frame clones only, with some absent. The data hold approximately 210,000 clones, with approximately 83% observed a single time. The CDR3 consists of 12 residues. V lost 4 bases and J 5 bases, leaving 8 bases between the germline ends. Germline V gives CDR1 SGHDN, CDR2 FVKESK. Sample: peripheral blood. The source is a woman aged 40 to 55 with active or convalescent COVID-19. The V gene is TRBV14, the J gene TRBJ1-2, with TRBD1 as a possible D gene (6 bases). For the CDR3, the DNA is TGTGCCAGCAGCCCACAGGGTTATGGCTACACCTTC. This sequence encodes CASSPQGYGYTF.